The 26 T cell receptor beta chains below come from one sample, sequenced in a study of T cell responses to AZD1222 COVID-19 vaccine. Sequenced by immunoSEQ multiplex PCR; TCRdb stores in-frame clones only, minus some. Here the sample spans 50,000 to 75,000 clones, approximately 83% being singletons. Material: peripheral blood, obtained on day 0 of AZD1222 vaccination. Source of these receptors: an adult in good health.

This clone appeared once. At one end the junction does not follow the germline gene, possibly because of a read error. V usage is TRBV9 and J usage is TRBJ1-2; D not certain. This CDR3 spans 16 amino acids. Germline loops: CDR1 SGDLS, CDR2 YYNGEE. The CDR3 loop is CASTVSPSEGTNGYTF. In DNA form, the CDR3 reads TGTGCCAGCACCGTATCCCCCAGCGAGGGAACGAATGGCTACACCTTC. The variable domain in full, completed from reference TRBV9 and TRBJ1-2, reads DSGVTQTPKHLITATGQRVTLRCSPRSGDLSVYWYQQSLDQGLQFLIQYYNGEERAKGNILERFSAQQFPDLHSELNLSSLELGDSALYFCASTVSPSEGTNGYTFGSGTRLTVV.

By proportion, this clone is medium-sized. V gene TRBV7-9 combines with J gene TRBJ2-1; D tentatively reads TRBD1 or TRBD2 (5 bases each). CDR3 length: 17 residues. V was cut by 5 bases and J by 0 bases, with 17 bases left in between. From germline, CDR1 is SEHNR and CDR2 FQNEAQ (reference sequence). CDR3 sequence: CASSPRRGTSSYNEQFF. In DNA, the CDR3 is TGTGCCAGCAGCCCTCGCCGGGGCACTAGCTCCTACAATGAGCAGTTCTTC.

The chain couples TRBV18 to TRBJ2-6; D is undetermined. Germline V CDR1 and CDR2: KGHSH, LQKENI. Trimming pared 3 bases from V and 4 bases from J, leaving 10 bases between. The length of the CDR3 is 15 residues. In nucleotides, the CDR3 is TGTGCCAGCTCACCTAAAATTACCGGGGCCAACGTCCTGACTTTC. Amino acid sequence: CASSPKITGANVLTF. The full variable domain, with the rest looked up from reference TRBV18 and TRBJ2-6, is NAGVMQNPRHLVRRRGQEARLRCSPMKGHSHVYWYRQLPEEGLKFMVYLQKENIIDESGMPKERFSAEFPKEGPSILRIQQVVRGDSAAYFCASSPKITGANVLTFGAGSRLTVL.

The chain links TRBV18 to TRBJ2-2, with TRBD1 identical over 11 bases. This CDR3 contains 14 residues. The germline V gene encodes CDR1 KGHSH and CDR2 LQKENI. Trimming removed 5 bases from V and 5 bases from J; junction bases left unmatched: 1. The CDR3 region is CASSGQGATGELFF. The CDR3 bases are TGTGCCAGCTCAGGACAGGGGGCTACCGGGGAGCTGTTTTTT. Based on the CDR3 plus reference TRBV18 and TRBJ2-2, the full variable domain is NAGVMQNPRHLVRRRGQEARLRCSPMKGHSHVYWYRQLPEEGLKFMVYLQKENIIDESGMPKERFSAEFPKEGPSILRIQQVVRGDSAAYFCASSGQGATGELFFGEGSRLTVL.

Judged by abundance, this clone is medium-sized. Relative to the germline gene, one junction end is altered; a read error may explain this. The V gene is TRBV7-2, the J gene TRBJ2-1; a possible D gene is TRBD2 (6 bases). Germline CDR1 SGHTA, CDR2 FQGNSA. This CDR3 contains 15 residues. The CDR3 here is CASSLAGGTYNEPFF. CDR3 nucleotides: TGTGCCAGCAGCTTAGCGGGGGGAACCTACAATGAGCCGTTCTTC.

The chain recombines TRBV7-6 with TRBJ1-6, with a possible D match to TRBD1 (5 bases). In germline, CDR1 is SGHVS, CDR2 FNYEAQ. Trimming removed 1 base from V and 6 bases from J, with 22 bases in between. The CDR3 has 19 amino acids. The CDR3 DNA reads as TGTGCCAGCAGCTTAGGAGCTGGCGGTGGAACAGGCATTAATTCACCCCTCCACTTT. It is translated as CASSLGAGGGTGINSPLHF.

This clone was seen once. This chain connects TRBV29-1 to TRBJ1-3; tentative D call: TRBD1 (6 bases). CDR1 and CDR2 from the germline V gene are SQVTM and ANQGSEA. V dropped 5 bases and J dropped 0 bases, with 11 bases sitting between them. The CDR3 has 14 amino acids. CDR3 protein: CSVWTANSGNTIYF. The CDR3 bases are TGCAGCGTTTGGACAGCAAACTCTGGAAACACCATATATTTT.

This chain joins TRBV27 and TRBJ1-5; 10 bases line up with TRBD1. V shed 4 bases and J 2 bases; nucleotides not matched to a gene: 2. Per germline, CDR1 MNHEY and CDR2 SMNVEV (reference sequence). The CDR3 sequence is 15 residues long. The CDR3 nucleotides are TGTGCCAGCAGTTCGACAGGGGGCCGCAATCAGCCCCAGCATTTT. Its translation is CASSSTGGRNQPQHF.

The V call is TRBV4-1, the J call TRBJ2-3; no clear D. CDR1 is MGHRA and CDR2 is YSYEKL in the germline V gene. With 1 base removed from V and 4 bases from J, the gap between germline ends came to 6 bases. CDR3 length: 13 residues. Here the CDR3 reads CASSQVFPDTQYF. The CDR3 DNA sequence: TGCGCCAGCAGCCAAGTGTTCCCAGATACGCAGTATTTT.

This chain connects TRBV5-4 to TRBJ1-6; D unclear. Trimming removed 0 bases from V and 4 bases from J, with 5 bases in between. Germline V gene data show CDR1 as SGHNT and CDR2 as YYREEE (reference sequence). This CDR3 has 14 amino acids. DNA for the CDR3: TGTGCCAGCAGCTTGGGGCAGTATAATTCACCCCTCCACTTT. Translation gives CASSLGQYNSPLHF.

This clone has just a few counts. The chain joins TRBV7-9 to TRBJ1-2; a weak D match, TRBD1 (6 bases). The CDR3 is made up of 13 amino acids. Deletions cut 1 base from V and 8 bases from J, with 11 bases between. Per germline, CDR1 SEHNR and CDR2 FQNEAQ (reference sequence). CDR3 sequence: CASSLGDGGGYTF. DNA of the CDR3: TGTGCCAGCAGCTTAGGGGACGGGGGCGGCTACACCTTC.

This CDR3 reads CASSENSAGGYGYTF. CDR3 nucleotides: TGCGCCAGCAGTGAGAATTCGGCAGGGGGCTATGGCTACACCTTC. The chain carries TRBV10-2 and TRBJ1-2; 7 nucleotides agree with TRBD1. The CDR3 has 15 residues. The germline gives CDR1 WSHSY, CDR2 SAAADI. Trimming cost V 2 bases and J 4 bases; bases outside gene matches: 7.

This chain connects TRBV6-2 or TRBV6-3 to TRBJ1-2, with 10 bases identical to TRBD1. Germline V gene sequence: CDR1 MNHEY, CDR2 SVGEGT. V shed 5 bases, J shed 4 bases, and the junction held 7 bases outside the gene matches. This CDR3 spans 15 amino acids. Here the CDR3 DNA reads TGTGCCAGCAGTAAACCGGGACAGGGGTCCTATGGCTACACCTTC. Translated: CASSKPGQGSYGYTF.

V gene TRBV27 combines with J gene TRBJ1-5; weak D call: TRBD1 (5 bases). The V end was cut by 2 bases, the J end by 7 bases, with 15 bases between. CDR3 length: 15 amino acids. Germline-derived CDR1 and CDR2 are MNHEY and SMNVEV (reference sequence). CDR3 coding DNA: TGTGCCAGCAGTTTAGGTCAGGGTCAGGGACAGCCCCAGCATTTT. Translated: CASSLGQGQGQPQHF.

This sequence joins TRBV2 and TRBJ1-2; 7 positions agree with TRBD1. From germline, CDR1 is SNHLY and CDR2 FYNNEI. The CDR3 contains 14 residues. V trimming: 3 bases; J trimming: 4 bases; junction bases outside the gene matches: 5. In DNA form, the CDR3 reads TGTGCCAGCAGTGAGCAAAGACAGGGCTATGGCTACACCTTC. It is translated as CASSEQRQGYGYTF.

This clone was detected once. The chain carries TRBV20-1 and TRBJ1-2; 9 bases agree with TRBD1. CDR1 is DFQATT and CDR2 is SNEGSKA in the germline V gene (reference sequence). Trimming removed 3 bases from V and 0 bases from J; junction bases left unmatched: 11. The CDR3 runs 17 residues. CDR3 sequence (DNA): TGCAGTGCTAGTGGGGTGAGGACAGGGGCTACTAACTATGGCTACACCTTC. Its translation is CSASGVRTGATNYGYTF.

V usage is TRBV9 and J usage is TRBJ2-1; tentatively, D is TRBD1 (5 bases). The CDR3 extends over 15 amino acids. V was clipped by 3 bases and J by 0 bases, with 10 bases between them. The germline V gene encodes CDR1 SGDLS and CDR2 YYNGEE. The chain's CDR3 is CASSADRSSYNEQFF. In DNA form, the CDR3 reads TGTGCCAGCAGCGCTGACAGAAGCTCCTACAATGAGCAGTTCTTC. Filled out from reference TRBV9 and TRBJ2-1, the complete variable domain reads DSGVTQTPKHLITATGQRVTLRCSPRSGDLSVYWYQQSLDQGLQFLIQYYNGEERAKGNILERFSAQQFPDLHSELNLSSLELGDSALYFCASSADRSSYNEQFFGPGTRLTVL.

The chain has TRBV19 and TRBJ1-2; TRBD1 aligns across 9 bases. The J segment lost 2 bases and the V segment lost 6 bases, leaving 13 bases of the junction unmatched. In germline, CDR1 is LNHDA, CDR2 SQIVND (reference sequence). The CDR3 spans 17 residues. The CDR3 protein is CASSAGTGRRLNYGYTF. DNA of the CDR3: TGTGCCAGTAGCGCCGGGACAGGGCGGAGATTGAACTATGGCTACACCTTC.

This clone has just a few counts. The rearrangement joins TRBV28 to TRBJ2-2; D is uncertain. CDR1 and CDR2 from the germline V gene are MDHEN and SYDVKM. V gave up 5 bases and J gave up 4 bases, with 8 bases separating them. The CDR3 sequence is 13 residues long. CDR3 bases: TGTGCCAGCAGTACACGCGGCACCGGGGAGCTGTTTTTT. Protein product: CASSTRGTGELFF.

The chain carries TRBV6-6 and TRBJ2-1; possibly TRBD2 for D (6 bases). The CDR3 extends over 15 amino acids. The ends were cut back, 5 bases at V and 6 bases at J, with 17 bases in the middle. Germline V lookup: CDR1 MNHNY, CDR2 SVGAGI (reference sequence). CDR3 sequence reads: CASSQHPEGTNEQFF. CDR3 DNA: TGTGCCAGCAGTCAACATCCGGAGGGAACCAATGAGCAGTTCTTC.

Only a few counts were recorded for this clone. This rearrangement joins TRBV11-2 to TRBJ2-7; a possible D gene is TRBD2 (5 bases). The V end was cut by 4 bases, the J end by 5 bases, with 9 bases between. This CDR3 has 12 amino acids. CDR1 and CDR2 (germline): SGHAT, FQNNGV. The CDR3 region is CASSSTGDEQYF. In DNA form, the CDR3 reads TGTGCCAGCAGCTCCACCGGGGACGAGCAGTACTTC.

V usage is TRBV6-4 and J usage is TRBJ1-1; the D gene is possibly TRBD1 (5 bases). This CDR3 spans 15 amino acids. Germline CDR1 MRHNA, CDR2 SNTAGT. V was shortened by 5 bases and J by 3 bases, with 16 bases between the two germline ends. This chain's CDR3 is CASSPVGLSDTEAFF. The CDR3 nucleotides read TGTGCCAGCAGTCCCGTGGGGCTGTCGGACACTGAAGCTTTCTTT.

The rearrangement joins TRBV28 to TRBJ1-4; tentative D call: TRBD1 (5 bases). V dropped 5 bases and J dropped 5 bases, with 15 bases sitting between them. From germline, CDR1 is MDHEN and CDR2 SYDVKM. This CDR3 has 15 amino acids. CDR3 in DNA: TGTGCCAGCAGTCCGGGTGCGTGGGGGAATGAAAAACTGTTTTTT. Translated, it gives CASSPGAWGNEKLFF.

The chain is built from TRBV18 and TRBJ2-1; 9 bases fit TRBD2. Germline V gene lookup returns CDR1 KGHSH and CDR2 LQKENI. The CDR3 extends over 18 amino acids. With 0 bases clipped from V and 4 bases from J, the junction kept 10 bases outside the gene matches. CDR3 amino acids: CASSPPTWSSGDYNEQFF. In nucleotides, the CDR3 is TGTGCCAGCTCACCACCGACTTGGTCTAGCGGGGATTACAATGAGCAGTTCTTC.

This chain links TRBV7-2 with TRBJ2-3, with 9 positions matching TRBD2. CDR1 is SGHTA and CDR2 is FQGNSA in the germline V gene. CDR3 size: 15 residues. With 4 bases clipped from V and 5 bases from J, the junction kept 7 bases outside the gene matches. The chain's CDR3 is CASSSLGGGGDTQYF. The CDR3 DNA reads as TGTGCCAGCAGCTCCCTGGGCGGGGGGGGAGATACGCAGTATTTT.

The chain's CDR3 is CASSLRLAGTGELFF. The CDR3 region has the DNA TGCGCCAGCAGCTTGCGGCTAGCGGGCACCGGGGAGCTGTTTTTT. The V and J genes are TRBV5-1 and TRBJ2-2; 8 positions agree with TRBD2. CDR3 length: 15 amino acids. Germline V gene lookup returns CDR1 SGHRS and CDR2 YFSETQ. With 1 base clipped from V and 4 bases from J, the junction kept 3 bases outside the gene matches.